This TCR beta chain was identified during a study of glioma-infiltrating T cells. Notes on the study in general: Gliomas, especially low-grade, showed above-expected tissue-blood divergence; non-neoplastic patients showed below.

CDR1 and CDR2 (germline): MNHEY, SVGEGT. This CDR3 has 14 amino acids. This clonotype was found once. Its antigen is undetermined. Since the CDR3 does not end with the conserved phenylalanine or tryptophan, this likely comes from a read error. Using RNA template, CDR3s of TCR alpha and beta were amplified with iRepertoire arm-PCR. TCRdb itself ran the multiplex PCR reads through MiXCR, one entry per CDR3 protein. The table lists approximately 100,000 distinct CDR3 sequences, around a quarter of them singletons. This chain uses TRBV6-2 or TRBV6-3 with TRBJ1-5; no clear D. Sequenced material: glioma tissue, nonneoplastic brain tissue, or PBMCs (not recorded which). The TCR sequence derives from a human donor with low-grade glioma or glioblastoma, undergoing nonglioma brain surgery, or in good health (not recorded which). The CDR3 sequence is CASSPEPQDQPQHC. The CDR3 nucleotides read TGTGCCAGCAGTCCCGAGCCCCAGGATCAGCCTCAGCATTGT.